This T cell receptor (beta chain) was sequenced in a study of T-cell memory formation after mild COVID-19. Study-wide results and limits: Researchers found some responding clones in pre-infection memory, a sign that cross-reactive memory joined.

On this clonotype: Its matching antigen is unknown.

The CDR3 covers 14 residues. V shed 6 bases and J shed 0 bases, with 11 bases lying between them. TCRalpha and TCRbeta libraries used 5'RACE with constant-segment primers and UMIs. TCRdb called the 5' RACE reads again in MiXCR, with one record for every CDR3 protein. The sample contains 250,000 to 300,000 distinct CDR3 sequences, around 8% of which appear only once. The source material was PBMCs or a T cell subset sorted from them (not recorded which). The chain links TRBV12-3 or TRBV12-4 to TRBJ1-1; D is uncertain. The clonotype was recovered from a man between 18 and 35 years old who had mild COVID-19 (a few samples of this study predate the infection). Cell type and time point are not known. The CDR3 DNA follows: TGTGCCAGCAGATACGGCTTGATGAACACTGAAGCTTTCTTT. It is translated as CASRYGLMNTEAFF.